This T cell receptor (beta chain) appears in the sequencing data of a study of blood T cell repertoires in COVID-19. Study at large: Spain, Italy and the United States supplied samples that represented acute and convalescent COVID-19.

Participants reported their clinical history, and cohort assignment relied on those reports. Per the original methods: Estimation of nucleated cell counts was performed using reference gene primer amplification. Assay used: immunoSEQ multiplex PCR; TCRdb lists only in-frame clones, some missing. Clonal size and the V and J genes are those of that table, whereas D and trimming came from the DNA. The top ten hold 8% to 10% of the sample, which has over 200,000 clones, around nine tenths seen once. The clonotype comes from a man between 40 and 49 years old who had recovered from COVID-19. The specimen was PBMCs or T cells enriched from blood (not recorded which).

CDR3 sequence (DNA): TGTGCCAGCAGCTTGACAGGGGGAGGCGAGCAGTACTTC. It yields the protein CASSLTGGGEQYF. J is TRBJ2-7 and V is TRBV7-3; TRBD1 matches at 9 bases. The V segment lost 3 bases and the J segment 6 bases; nucleotides outside the gene matches: 3. The CDR3 contains 13 residues. The germline V gene has CDR1 SGHTA and CDR2 FQGTGA.